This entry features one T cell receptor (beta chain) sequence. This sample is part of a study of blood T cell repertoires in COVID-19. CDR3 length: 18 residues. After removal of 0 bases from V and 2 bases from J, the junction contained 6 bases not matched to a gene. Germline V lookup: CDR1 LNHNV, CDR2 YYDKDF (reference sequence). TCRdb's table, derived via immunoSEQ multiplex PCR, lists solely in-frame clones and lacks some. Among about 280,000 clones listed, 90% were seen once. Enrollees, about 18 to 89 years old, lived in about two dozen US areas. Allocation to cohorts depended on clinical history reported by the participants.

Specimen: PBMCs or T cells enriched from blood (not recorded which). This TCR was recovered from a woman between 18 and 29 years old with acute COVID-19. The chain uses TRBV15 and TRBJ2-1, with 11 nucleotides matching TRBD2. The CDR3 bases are TGTGCCACCAGCAGAGATCGAGCGGGACTAGCGGCCTACAATGAGCAGTTCTTC. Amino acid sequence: CATSRDRAGLAAYNEQFF.